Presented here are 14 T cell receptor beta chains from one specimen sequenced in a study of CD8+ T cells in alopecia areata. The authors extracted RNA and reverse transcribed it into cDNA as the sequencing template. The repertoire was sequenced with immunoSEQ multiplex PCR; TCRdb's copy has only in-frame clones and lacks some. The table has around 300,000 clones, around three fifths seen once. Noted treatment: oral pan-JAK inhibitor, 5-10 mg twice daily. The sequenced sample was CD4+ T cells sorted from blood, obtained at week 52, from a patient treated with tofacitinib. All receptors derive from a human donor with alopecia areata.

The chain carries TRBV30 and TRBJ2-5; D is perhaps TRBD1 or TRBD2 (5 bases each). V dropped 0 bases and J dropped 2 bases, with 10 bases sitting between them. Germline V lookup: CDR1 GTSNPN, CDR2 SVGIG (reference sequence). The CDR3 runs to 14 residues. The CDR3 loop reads CAWSVLWGQETQYF. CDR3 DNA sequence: TGTGCCTGGAGTGTACTGTGGGGGCAAGAGACCCAGTACTTC.

In nucleotides, the CDR3 is TGCAGCGTTGACAGGGGGGTCGACGAGCAGTACTTC. This encodes CSVDRGVDEQYF. This chain joins TRBV29-1 and TRBJ2-7, with D possibly being TRBD1 (7 bases). The CDR3 has 12 residues. The V end was cut by 3 bases, the J end by 5 bases, with 11 bases between. Looked up from germline, CDR1 is SQVTM and CDR2 is ANQGSEA.

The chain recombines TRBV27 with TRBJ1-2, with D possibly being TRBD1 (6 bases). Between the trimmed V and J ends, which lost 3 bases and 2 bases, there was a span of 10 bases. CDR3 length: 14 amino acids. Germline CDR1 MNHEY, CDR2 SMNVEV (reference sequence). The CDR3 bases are TGTGCCAGCAGTTTTTCAGGGGCCAACTATGGCTACACCTTC. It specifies CASSFSGANYGYTF.

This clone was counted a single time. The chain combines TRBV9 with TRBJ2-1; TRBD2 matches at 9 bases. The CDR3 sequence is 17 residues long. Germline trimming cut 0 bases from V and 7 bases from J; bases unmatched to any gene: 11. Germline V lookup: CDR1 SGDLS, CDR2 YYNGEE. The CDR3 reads CASSVAPQAGGVNEQFF. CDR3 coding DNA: TGTGCCAGCAGCGTAGCGCCCCAGGCGGGGGGGGTAAATGAGCAGTTCTTC.

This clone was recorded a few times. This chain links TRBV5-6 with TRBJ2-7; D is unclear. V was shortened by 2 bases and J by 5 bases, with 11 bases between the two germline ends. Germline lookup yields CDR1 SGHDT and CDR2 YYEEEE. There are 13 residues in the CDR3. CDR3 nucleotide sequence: TGTGCCAGCAGCTTAGCCGGGTCCCACGAGCAGTACTTC. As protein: CASSLAGSHEQYF.

CDR3 DNA sequence: TGTGCCAGCAGCCCTAGCGGGGGGCGGCAAGAGACCCAGTACTTC. Its protein is CASSPSGGRQETQYF. The chain uses TRBV5-6 and TRBJ2-5; 11 bases are shared with TRBD2. This CDR3 has 15 residues. Germline V gene data show CDR1 as SGHDT and CDR2 as YYEEEE. V lost 4 bases to trimming and J lost 2 bases; unmatched junction nucleotides: 4.

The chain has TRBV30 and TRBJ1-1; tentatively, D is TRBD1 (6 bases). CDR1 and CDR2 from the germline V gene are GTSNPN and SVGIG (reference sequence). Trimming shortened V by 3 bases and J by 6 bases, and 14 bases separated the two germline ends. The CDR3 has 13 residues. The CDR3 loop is CAWRRQVRSEAFF. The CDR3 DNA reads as TGTGCCTGGAGGAGACAGGTCAGGTCTGAAGCTTTCTTT.

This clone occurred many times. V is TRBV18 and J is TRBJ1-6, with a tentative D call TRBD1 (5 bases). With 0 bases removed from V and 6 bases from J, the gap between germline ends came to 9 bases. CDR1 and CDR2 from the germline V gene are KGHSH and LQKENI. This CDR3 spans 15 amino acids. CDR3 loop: CASSPPPGPNSPLHF. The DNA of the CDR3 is TGTGCCAGCTCACCACCGCCAGGGCCTAATTCACCCCTCCACTTT.

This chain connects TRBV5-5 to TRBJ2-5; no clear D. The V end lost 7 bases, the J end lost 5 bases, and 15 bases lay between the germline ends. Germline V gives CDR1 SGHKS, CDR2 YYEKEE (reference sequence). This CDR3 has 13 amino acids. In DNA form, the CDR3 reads TGTGCCAGCCATAGATCGAGTTGGGAGACCCAGTACTTC. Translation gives CASHRSSWETQYF.

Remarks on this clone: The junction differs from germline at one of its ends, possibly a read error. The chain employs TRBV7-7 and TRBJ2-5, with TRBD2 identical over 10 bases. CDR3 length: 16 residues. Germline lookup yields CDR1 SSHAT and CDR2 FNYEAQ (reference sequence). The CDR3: CASRPIAGGFQETQYF. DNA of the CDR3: TGTGCTAGCAGACCTATAGCGGGGGGCTTCCAAGAGACCCAGTACTTC. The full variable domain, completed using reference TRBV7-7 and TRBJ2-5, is GAGVSQSPRYKVTKRGQDVTLRCDPISSHATLYWYQQALGQGPEFLTYFNYEAQPDKSGLPSDRFSAERPEGSISTLTIQRTEQRDSAMYRCASRPIAGGFQETQYFGPGTRLLVL.

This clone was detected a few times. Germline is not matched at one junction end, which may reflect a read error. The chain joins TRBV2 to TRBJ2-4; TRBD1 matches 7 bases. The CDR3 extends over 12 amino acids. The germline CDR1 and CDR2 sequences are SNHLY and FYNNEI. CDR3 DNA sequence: TGTGCCAGCAGGGAAGGACAGGCACCTTGGTACTTC. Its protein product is CASREGQAPWYF. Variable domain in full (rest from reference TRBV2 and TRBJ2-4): EPEVTQTPSHQVTQMGQEVILRCVPISNHLYFYWYRQILGQKVEFLVSFYNNEISEKSEIFDDQFSVERPDGSNFTLKIRSTKLEDSAMYFCASREGQAPWYFGAGTRLSVL.

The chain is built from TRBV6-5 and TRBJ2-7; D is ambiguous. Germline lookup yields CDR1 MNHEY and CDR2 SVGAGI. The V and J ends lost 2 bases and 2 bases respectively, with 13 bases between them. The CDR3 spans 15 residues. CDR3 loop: CASSYKLYGAYEQYF. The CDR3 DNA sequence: TGTGCCAGCAGTTACAAGCTATACGGAGCCTACGAGCAGTACTTC.

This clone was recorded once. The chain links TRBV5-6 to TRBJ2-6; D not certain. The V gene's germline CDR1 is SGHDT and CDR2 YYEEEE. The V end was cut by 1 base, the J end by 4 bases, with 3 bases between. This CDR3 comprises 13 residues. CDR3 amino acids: CASSLRGANVLTF. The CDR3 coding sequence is TGTGCCAGCAGCTTGCGAGGGGCCAACGTCCTGACTTTC.

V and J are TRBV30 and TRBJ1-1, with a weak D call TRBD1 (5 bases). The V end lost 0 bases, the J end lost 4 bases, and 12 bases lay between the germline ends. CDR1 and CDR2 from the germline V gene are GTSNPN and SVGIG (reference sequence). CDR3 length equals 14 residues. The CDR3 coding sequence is TGTGCCTGGAGTGTAGCGGGGCTCTCCACTGAAGCTTTCTTT. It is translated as CAWSVAGLSTEAFF. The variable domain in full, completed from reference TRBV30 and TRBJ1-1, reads SQTIHQWPATLVQPVGSPLSLECTVEGTSNPNLYWYRQAAGRGLQLLFYSVGIGQISSEVPQNLSASRPQDRQFILSSKKLLLSDSGFYLCAWSVAGLSTEAFFGQGTRLTVV.